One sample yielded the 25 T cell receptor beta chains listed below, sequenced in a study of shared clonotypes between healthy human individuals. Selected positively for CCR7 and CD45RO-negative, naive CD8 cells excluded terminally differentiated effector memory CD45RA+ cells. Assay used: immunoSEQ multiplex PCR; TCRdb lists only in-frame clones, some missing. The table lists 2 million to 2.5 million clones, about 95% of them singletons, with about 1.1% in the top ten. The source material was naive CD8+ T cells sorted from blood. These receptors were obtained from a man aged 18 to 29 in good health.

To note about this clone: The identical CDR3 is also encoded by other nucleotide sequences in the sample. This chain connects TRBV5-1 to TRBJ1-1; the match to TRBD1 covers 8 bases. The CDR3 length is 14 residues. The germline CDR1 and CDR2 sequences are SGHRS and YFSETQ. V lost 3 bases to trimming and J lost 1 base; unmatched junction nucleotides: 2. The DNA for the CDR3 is TGCGCCAGCAGCTCCGGACAGGGGAACACTGAAGCTTTCTTT. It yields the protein CASSSGQGNTEAFF.

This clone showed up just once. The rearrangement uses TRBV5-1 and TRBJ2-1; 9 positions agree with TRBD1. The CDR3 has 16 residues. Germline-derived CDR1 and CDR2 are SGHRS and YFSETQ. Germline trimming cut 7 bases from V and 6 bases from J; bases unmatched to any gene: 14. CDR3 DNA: TGCGCCAGCGGAGGGGGACAGGGATTAAGGCTCAATGAGCAGTTCTTC. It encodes CASGGGQGLRLNEQFF.

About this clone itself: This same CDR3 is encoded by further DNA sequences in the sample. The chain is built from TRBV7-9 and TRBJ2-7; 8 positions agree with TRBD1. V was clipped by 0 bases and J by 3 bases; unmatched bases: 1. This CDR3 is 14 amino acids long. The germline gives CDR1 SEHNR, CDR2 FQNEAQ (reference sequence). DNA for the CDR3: TGTGCCAGCAGCTTAGCCGGACAGGGCTACGAGCAGTACTTC. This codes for CASSLAGQGYEQYF.

CDR3 in amino acids: CASSLIVNTAYNEQFF. The CDR3 DNA reads TGTGCCAGCAGCTTGATCGTGAACACGGCGTACAATGAGCAGTTCTTC. The chain recombines TRBV7-9 with TRBJ2-1, with D hard to call. CDR1 is SEHNR, CDR2 FQNEAQ, per germline (reference sequence). Trimming left V 3 bases short and J 4 bases short, with 16 bases between. The CDR3 runs 16 residues. Full variable domain (remainder filled in from reference TRBV7-9 and TRBJ2-1): DTGVSQNPRHKITKRGQNVTFRCDPISEHNRLYWYRQTLGQGPEFLTYFQNEAQLEKSRLLSDRFSAERPKGSFSTLEIQRTEQGDSAMYLCASSLIVNTAYNEQFFGPGTRLTVL.

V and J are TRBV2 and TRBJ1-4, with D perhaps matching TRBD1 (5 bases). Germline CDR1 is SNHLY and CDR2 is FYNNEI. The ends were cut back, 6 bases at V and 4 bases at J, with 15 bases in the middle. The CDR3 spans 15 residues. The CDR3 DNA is TGTGCCAGCAGCTTTGGGACCGATCTTAATGAAAAACTGTTTTTT. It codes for CASSFGTDLNEKLFF.

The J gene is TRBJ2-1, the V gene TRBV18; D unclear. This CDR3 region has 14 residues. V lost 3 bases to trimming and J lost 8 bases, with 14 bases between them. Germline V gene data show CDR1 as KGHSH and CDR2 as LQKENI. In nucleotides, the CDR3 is TGTGCCAGCTCACCGGAAAATTCGGGCCATGAGCAGTTCTTC. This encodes CASSPENSGHEQFF.

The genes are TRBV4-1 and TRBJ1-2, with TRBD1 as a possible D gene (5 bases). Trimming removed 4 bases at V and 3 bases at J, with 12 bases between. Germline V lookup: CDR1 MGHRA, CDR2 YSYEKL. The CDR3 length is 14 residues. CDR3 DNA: TGCGCCAGCAGCCCCGGGGACGGCGACTATGGCTACACCTTC. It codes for CASSPGDGDYGYTF.

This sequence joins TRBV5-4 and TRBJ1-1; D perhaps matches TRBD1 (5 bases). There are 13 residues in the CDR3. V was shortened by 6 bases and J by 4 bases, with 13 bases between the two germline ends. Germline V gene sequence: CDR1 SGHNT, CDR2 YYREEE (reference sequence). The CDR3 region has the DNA TGTGCCAGCAAATCTCTGGGGGGCACTGAAGCTTTCTTT. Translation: CASKSLGGTEAFF.

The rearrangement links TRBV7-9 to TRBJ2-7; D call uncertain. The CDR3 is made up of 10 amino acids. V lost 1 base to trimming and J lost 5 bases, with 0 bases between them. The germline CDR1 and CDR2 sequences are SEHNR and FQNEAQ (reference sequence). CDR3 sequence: CASSLDEQYF. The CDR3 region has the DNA TGTGCCAGCAGCTTAGACGAGCAGTACTTC.

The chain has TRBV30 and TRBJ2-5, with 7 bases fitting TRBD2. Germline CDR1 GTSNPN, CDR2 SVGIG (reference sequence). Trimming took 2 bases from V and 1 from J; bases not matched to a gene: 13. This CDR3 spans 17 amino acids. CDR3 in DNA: TGTGCCTGGAGTAGGGGAGTTTTGGCTAGCGGCCAAGAGACCCAGTACTTC. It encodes CAWSRGVLASGQETQYF.

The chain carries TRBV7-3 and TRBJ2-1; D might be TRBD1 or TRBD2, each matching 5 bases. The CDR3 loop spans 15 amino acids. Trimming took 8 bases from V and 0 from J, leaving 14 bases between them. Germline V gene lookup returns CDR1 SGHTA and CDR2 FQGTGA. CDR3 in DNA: TGTGCCAGCTCGACGGGACGGAGCTCCTACAATGAGCAGTTCTTC. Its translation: CASSTGRSSYNEQFF.

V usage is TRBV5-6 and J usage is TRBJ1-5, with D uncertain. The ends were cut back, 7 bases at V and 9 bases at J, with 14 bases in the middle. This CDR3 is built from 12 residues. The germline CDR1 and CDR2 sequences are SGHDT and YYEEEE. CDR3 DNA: TGTGCCAGCGGACCTCTGGATGGGCCCCAGCATTTT. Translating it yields CASGPLDGPQHF. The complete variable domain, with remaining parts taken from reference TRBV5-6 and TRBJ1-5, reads DAGVTQSPTHLIKTRGQQVTLRCSPKSGHDTVSWYQQALGQGPQFIFQYYEEEERQRGNFPDRFSGHQFPNYSSELNVNALLLGDSALYLCASGPLDGPQHFGDGTRLSIL.

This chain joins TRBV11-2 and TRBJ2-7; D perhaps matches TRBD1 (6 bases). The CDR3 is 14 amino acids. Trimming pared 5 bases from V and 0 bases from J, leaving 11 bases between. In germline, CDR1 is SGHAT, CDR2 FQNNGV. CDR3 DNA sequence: TGTGCCAGCAGCCAGCGGACAGTCTCCTACGAGCAGTACTTC. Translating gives CASSQRTVSYEQYF.

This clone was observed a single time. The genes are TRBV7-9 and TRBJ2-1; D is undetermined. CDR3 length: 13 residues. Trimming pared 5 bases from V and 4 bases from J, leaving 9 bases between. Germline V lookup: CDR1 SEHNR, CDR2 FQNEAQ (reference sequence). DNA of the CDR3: TGTGCCAGCAGCGCTACCAGTTACAATGAGCAGTTCTTC. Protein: CASSATSYNEQFF.

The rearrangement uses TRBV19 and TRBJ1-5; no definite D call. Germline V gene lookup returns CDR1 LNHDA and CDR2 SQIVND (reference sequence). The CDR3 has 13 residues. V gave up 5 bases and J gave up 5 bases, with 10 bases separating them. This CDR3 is CASSSDGYQPQHF. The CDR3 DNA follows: TGTGCCAGTAGTTCGGACGGATATCAGCCCCAGCATTTT. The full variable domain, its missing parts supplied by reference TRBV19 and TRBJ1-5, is DGGITQSPKYLFRKEGQNVTLSCEQNLNHDAMYWYRQDPGQGLRLIYYSQIVNDFQKGDIAEGYSVSREKKESFPLTVTSAQKNPTAFYLCASSSDGYQPQHFGDGTRLSIL.

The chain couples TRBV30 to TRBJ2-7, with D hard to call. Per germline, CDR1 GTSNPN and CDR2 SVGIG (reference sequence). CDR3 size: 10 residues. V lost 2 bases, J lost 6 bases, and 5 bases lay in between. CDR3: CAWSSGEQYF. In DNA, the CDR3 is TGTGCCTGGAGTTCGGGCGAGCAGTACTTC.

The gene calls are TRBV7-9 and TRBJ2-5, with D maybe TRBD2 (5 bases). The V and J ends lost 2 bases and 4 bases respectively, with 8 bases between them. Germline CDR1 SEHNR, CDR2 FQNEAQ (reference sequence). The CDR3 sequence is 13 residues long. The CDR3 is CASSLRGSETQYF. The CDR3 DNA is TGTGCCAGCAGCTTACGAGGGTCAGAGACCCAGTACTTC. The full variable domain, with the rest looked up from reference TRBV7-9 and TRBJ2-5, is DTGVSQNPRHKITKRGQNVTFRCDPISEHNRLYWYRQTLGQGPEFLTYFQNEAQLEKSRLLSDRFSAERPKGSFSTLEIQRTEQGDSAMYLCASSLRGSETQYFGPGTRLLVL.

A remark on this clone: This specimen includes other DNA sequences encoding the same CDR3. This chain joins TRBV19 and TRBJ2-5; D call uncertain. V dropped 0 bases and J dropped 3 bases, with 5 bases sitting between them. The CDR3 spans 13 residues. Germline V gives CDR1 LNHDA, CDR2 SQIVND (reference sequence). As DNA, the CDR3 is TGTGCCAGTAGTATAGATCTTGAAGAGACCCAGTACTTC. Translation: CASSIDLEETQYF.

In DNA, the CDR3 is TGCGCCAGCAGTGAGTCGAGTGGTAGCGGGGCGAATGAGCAGTTCTTC. Protein: CASSESSGSGANEQFF. V usage is TRBV10-1 and J usage is TRBJ2-1, with TRBD2 matching over 8 bases. CDR3 size: 16 residues. In germline, CDR1 is WNHNN, CDR2 SYGVQD (reference sequence). Trimming cost V 0 bases and J 7 bases; bases outside gene matches: 8.

CDR3 sequence: CASSQAHGGELFF. The CDR3 nucleotides read TGTGCCAGCAGCCAAGCCCATGGGGGGGAGCTGTTTTTT. This chain connects TRBV14 to TRBJ2-2; unclear D gene. Trimming took off 1 base at V and 8 bases at J, with 8 bases between the two ends. There are 13 residues in the CDR3. The germline gives CDR1 SGHDN, CDR2 FVKESK. Together with reference TRBV14 and TRBJ2-2, the CDR3 gives the full variable domain: EAGVTQFPSHSVIEKGQTVTLRCDPISGHDNLYWYRRVMGKEIKFLLHFVKESKQDESGMPNNRFLAERTGGTYSTLKVQPAELEDSGVYFCASSQAHGGELFFGEGSRLTVL.

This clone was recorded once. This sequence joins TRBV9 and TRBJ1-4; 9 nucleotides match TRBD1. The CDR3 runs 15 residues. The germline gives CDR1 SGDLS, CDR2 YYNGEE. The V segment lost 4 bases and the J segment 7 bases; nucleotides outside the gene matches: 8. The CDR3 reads CASSPTGGAGEKLFF. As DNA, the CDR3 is TGTGCCAGCAGCCCTACAGGGGGCGCGGGTGAAAAACTGTTTTTT.

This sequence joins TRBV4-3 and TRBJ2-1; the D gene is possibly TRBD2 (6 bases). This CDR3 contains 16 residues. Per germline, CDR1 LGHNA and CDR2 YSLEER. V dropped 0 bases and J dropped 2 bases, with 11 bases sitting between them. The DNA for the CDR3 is TGCGCCAGCAGCCAAGAAGGCCTAGCGACCTACAATGAGCAGTTCTTC. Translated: CASSQEGLATYNEQFF.

CDR3 in amino acids: CASSEVISVDEQYF. Here the CDR3 DNA reads TGTGCCAGCAGTGAAGTTATTAGTGTCGACGAGCAGTACTTC. This chain connects TRBV6-1 to TRBJ2-7; D unresolved. CDR3 length: 14 amino acids. Germline CDR1 is MNHNS and CDR2 is SASEGT. V was trimmed by 1 base and J by 5 bases, leaving 12 bases between them.

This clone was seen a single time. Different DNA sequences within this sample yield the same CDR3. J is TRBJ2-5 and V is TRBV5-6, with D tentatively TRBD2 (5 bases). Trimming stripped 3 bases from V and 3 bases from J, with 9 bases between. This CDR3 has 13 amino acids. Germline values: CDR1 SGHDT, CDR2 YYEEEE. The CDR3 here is CASSSDLEETQYF. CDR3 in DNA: TGTGCCAGCAGCTCGGACTTAGAAGAGACCCAGTACTTC.

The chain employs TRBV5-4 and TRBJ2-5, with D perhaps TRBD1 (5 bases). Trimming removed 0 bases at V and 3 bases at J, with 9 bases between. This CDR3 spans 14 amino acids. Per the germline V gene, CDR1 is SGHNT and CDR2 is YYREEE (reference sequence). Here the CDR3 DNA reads TGTGCCAGCAGCTTGGGCAGGGATGAAGAGACCCAGTACTTC. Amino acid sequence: CASSLGRDEETQYF. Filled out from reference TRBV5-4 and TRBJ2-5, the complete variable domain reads ETGVTQSPTHLIKTRGQQVTLRCSSQSGHNTVSWYQQALGQGPQFIFQYYREEENGRGNFPPRFSGLQFPNYSSELNVNALELDDSALYLCASSLGRDEETQYFGPGTRLLVL.